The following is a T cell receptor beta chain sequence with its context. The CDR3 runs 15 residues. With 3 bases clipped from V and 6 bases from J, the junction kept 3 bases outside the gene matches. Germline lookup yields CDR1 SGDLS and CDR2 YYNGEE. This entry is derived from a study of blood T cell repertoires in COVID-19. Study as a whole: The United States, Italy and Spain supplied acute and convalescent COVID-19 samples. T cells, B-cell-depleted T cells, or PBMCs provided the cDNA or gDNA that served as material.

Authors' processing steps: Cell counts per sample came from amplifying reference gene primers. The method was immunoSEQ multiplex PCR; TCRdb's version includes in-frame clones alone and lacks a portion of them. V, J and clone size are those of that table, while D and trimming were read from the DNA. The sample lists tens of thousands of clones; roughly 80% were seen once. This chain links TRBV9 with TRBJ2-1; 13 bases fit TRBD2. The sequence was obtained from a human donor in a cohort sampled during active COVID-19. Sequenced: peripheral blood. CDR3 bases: TGTGCCAGCAGCGGGACTAGCGGGAGTATCAATGAGCAGTTCTTC. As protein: CASSGTSGSINEQFF.